The rows below give T cell receptor beta chains drawn from one sample of a study of response to subunit inactivated influenza vaccine. TCRdb fed the RT-PCR reads into MiXCR, producing one record per CDR3 protein. The repertoire holds more than 400,000 distinct CDR3 sequences, 9.5% to 12% seen once, with approximately 12% in the top ten. The material sequenced was PBMCs from blood, taken 40 to 50 days after vaccination. The receptors stem from a man between 50 and 59 years old who received an inactivated influenza vaccine. CDR3s leave out the opening cysteine and the closing phenylalanine or tryptophan. A D gene is named only where the DNA matches it firmly. Only some rows state a clone size, as once, few, many or a class for expanded clones.

cdr3_aa,clone_size,j_call,cdr3_length,v_call,d_call
ASSLYRRNNEQF,many,TRBJ2-1,12,TRBV12-3/TRBV12-4,.
ASRFERDEDSGNTIY,few,TRBJ1-3,15,TRBV12-2,.
ASSERTGQAVETQY,many,TRBJ2-5,14,TRBV7-2,TRBD1
ASSLEVSYHSPLH,once,TRBJ1-6,13,TRBV5-5,.
ASSLTMNTGELF,many,TRBJ2-2,12,TRBV5-1,.
ASSSTQSRETQY,many,TRBJ2-5,12,TRBV11-2,.
ASSRREGANVLT,few,TRBJ2-6,12,TRBV6-2/TRBV6-3,.
ASSLVGVGETQY,few,TRBJ2-5,12,TRBV5-1,.
ASSKNSGGNTGELF,.,TRBJ2-2,14,TRBV3-1,.
ASGLAETQY,.,TRBJ2-5,9,TRBV6-5,.
ASSQIQGSETQY,many,TRBJ2-5,12,TRBV27,TRBD1
ATSDPGTGEGQY,.,TRBJ2-5,12,TRBV24-1,TRBD1
ASSLYGGDTEAF,few,TRBJ1-1,12,TRBV12-3/TRBV12-4,.
ASRASASGELF,many,TRBJ2-2,11,TRBV7-2,.
AISESRALRTYNEQF,.,TRBJ2-1,15,TRBV10-3,.
SVSPGTGLYEQY,many,TRBJ2-7,12,TRBV29-1,TRBD1
ASSDSIAGDTDTQY,.,TRBJ2-3,14,TRBV6-4,.
ASSFLVGRSSYNEQF,.,TRBJ2-1,15,TRBV28,.
ASRFLGQETQY,.,TRBJ2-5,11,TRBV5-1,.
ASSQDWARAYEQY,.,TRBJ2-7,13,TRBV14,.
AILDSSGANVLT,.,TRBJ2-6,12,TRBV10-3,.
ASSPLIGRGGRQETQY,few,TRBJ2-5,16,TRBV11-1,TRBD2
AISEGGSLPTDTQY,.,TRBJ2-3,14,TRBV10-3,.
ATRDNPNTGELF,many,TRBJ2-2,12,TRBV5-1,.
ASGVFSTDTEAF,few,TRBJ1-1,12,TRBV5-1,.
ASSVRVLGDEQF,few,TRBJ2-1,12,TRBV7-9,.
ASSLAVSGGVSYGYT,.,TRBJ1-2,15,TRBV5-1,.
ASSRQGQTDTQY,.,TRBJ2-3,12,TRBV12-3/TRBV12-4,TRBD1
ASSQHSGSSYNEQF,many,TRBJ2-1,14,TRBV12-3/TRBV12-4,TRBD2
SVETPNGGRAYEQY,many,TRBJ2-7,14,TRBV29-1,TRBD2
ASSHRGLSNYGYT,few,TRBJ1-2,13,TRBV6-2/TRBV6-3,TRBD1
ASRRQRNSPLH,few,TRBJ1-6,11,TRBV12-3/TRBV12-4,.
ATSSGKTSGTGELF,.,TRBJ2-2,14,TRBV15,TRBD2
ASSVGGGRGYEQY,.,TRBJ2-7,13,TRBV9,TRBD2
ASSLVQGAHLAKNIQY,many,TRBJ2-4,16,TRBV11-2,TRBD1
ASSRSTGYEQF,few,TRBJ2-1,11,TRBV9,.
ASSLYVAEQY,.,TRBJ2-7,10,TRBV7-2,.
ASSLRASYNEQF,few,TRBJ2-1,12,TRBV7-8,.
ASTTTGQSVAGELF,.,TRBJ2-2,14,TRBV2,.
ASSQTGEQPQH,few,TRBJ1-5,11,TRBV7-9,.
AWGVAGETQY,.,TRBJ2-5,10,TRBV12-3/TRBV12-4,TRBD2
ASSLFPRNNEQF,few,TRBJ2-1,12,TRBV12-3/TRBV12-4,.
ASSYLESGGTGELF,few,TRBJ2-2,14,TRBV5-1,TRBD1
ASSFLAGARNEQF,.,TRBJ2-1,13,TRBV7-2,TRBD2
ASSLDSTSGTSSYNEQF,.,TRBJ2-1,17,TRBV11-2,TRBD2
ASSRQARYGYT,few,TRBJ1-2,11,TRBV2,.
SARAGGIYEQY,.,TRBJ2-7,11,TRBV29-1,TRBD2
SVAHGQGLYEQY,few,TRBJ2-7,12,TRBV29-1,TRBD1
ASTNFGGTGLNQPQH,.,TRBJ1-5,15,TRBV6-1,TRBD1
ASSLSQGASYEQY,many,TRBJ2-7,13,TRBV5-1,TRBD1
ASNSGGNYGYT,many,TRBJ1-2,11,TRBV12-3/TRBV12-4,TRBD1
ASSYGLAGGIWETQY,few,TRBJ2-5,15,TRBV6-5,TRBD2
ASSLAGLAF,.,TRBJ1-1,9,TRBV11-2,.
ASSQDTTSPAYEQY,few,TRBJ2-7,14,TRBV4-2,.